This TCR beta chain is drawn from a study of control samples from healthy donors and cancer patients. Measured with immunoSEQ multiplex PCR; TCRdb has only the in-frame clones, and not every one. The repertoire consists of 95,000 to 150,000 clones, with around 86% occurring once and the leading ten covering approximately 9%. Germline V gives CDR1 LGHNA, CDR2 YSLEER. The CDR3 consists of 15 residues. Deletions cut 1 base from V and 7 bases from J, with 16 bases between. The sequence derives from a man aged 35-49 years in good health. Sequencing was performed on blood. The V call is TRBV4-3, the J call TRBJ1-2; D possibly corresponds to TRBD1 (6 bases). The CDR3 is CASSQGSAGAVGYTF. The CDR3 DNA reads as TGCGCCAGCAGCCAAGGTTCCGCAGGGGCGGTTGGCTACACCTTC.